Listed below are T cell receptor beta chains from one sample, sequenced in a study of blood T cell repertoires in COVID-19. Here immunoSEQ multiplex PCR was the method, and the copy in TCRdb shows in-frame clones only, minus some. Of fewer than 350,000 clones listed, over 85% are singletons. The sample consisted of peripheral blood. The receptors come from a woman aged 55-70 years with COVID-19, enrolled during active disease. Both conserved end residues are part of each CDR3. D genes are given only for firm matches. Where a row states a size, it is once, few, many or the class of an expanded clone; other rows omit it.

CDR3 length	V gene	clone size	J gene	D gene	CDR3 protein	CDR3 DNA
17	TRBV28	once	TRBJ1-2	TRBD1	CASSLNPGQGGLYGYTF	TGTGCCAGCAGTTTAAACCCGGGACAGGGCGGCCTTTATGGCTACACCTTC
12	TRBV19	-	TRBJ1-1	-	CASRQGFTEAFF	TGTGCCAGTAGACAGGGATTCACTGAAGCTTTCTTT
12	TRBV27	-	TRBJ1-6	-	CASRRGNSPLHF	TGTGCCAGCAGGAGAGGAAATTCACCCCTCCACTTT
14	TRBV7-2	-	TRBJ2-7	TRBD2	CASSLGRGEAEQYF	TGTGCCAGCAGCTTAGGGCGGGGGGAAGCCGAGCAGTACTTC
15	TRBV7-7	-	TRBJ2-7	-	CASSLGQGAHYEQYF	TGTGCCAGCAGCTTGGGTCAGGGCGCCCACTACGAGCAGTACTTC
16	TRBV2	-	TRBJ2-2	-	CASSDSGLLNTGELFF	TGTGCCAGCAGTGACTCGGGACTCTTAAACACCGGGGAGCTGTTTTTT
17	TRBV2	once	TRBJ1-6	-	CASSRGPANLNNSPLHF	TGTGCCAGCAGCAGAGGTCCGGCGAACTTAAATAATTCACCCCTCCACTTT
16	TRBV7-9	-	TRBJ1-1	TRBD1	CASSVRTGEGNTEAFF	TGTGCCAGCAGCGTTCGGACAGGGGAAGGTAACACTGAAGCTTTCTTT
15	TRBV5-4	-	TRBJ1-2	TRBD1	CASSSRQGADYGYTF	TGTGCCAGCAGCTCTCGACAGGGGGCGGACTATGGCTACACCTTC
15	TRBV6-5	-	TRBJ1-1	TRBD1	CASTLNRDRGTEAFF	TGTGCCAGCACCCTTAACCGGGACAGGGGGACTGAAGCTTTCTTT
13	TRBV19	few	TRBJ2-7	-	CASSKGQGYEQYF	TGTGCCAGTAGTAAAGGGCAGGGATACGAGCAGTACTTC
15	TRBV2	-	TRBJ1-4	TRBD1	CASSRDRRSFVELFF	TGTGCCAGCAGTCGGGACAGGAGGAGTTTCGTGGAACTGTTTTTT
15	TRBV28	-	TRBJ1-3	-	CASTLGSGGINTIYF	TGTGCCAGCACCCTCGGAAGCGGGGGTATAAACACCATATATTTT
12	TRBV29-1	-	TRBJ1-3	TRBD1	CSVPDRENTIYF	TGCAGCGTACCAGACAGGGAGAACACCATATATTTT
13	TRBV6-2/TRBV6-3	-	TRBJ1-2	-	CASSYVGTKGYTF	TGTGCCAGCAGTTACGTCGGGACAAAAGGCTACACCTTC